These T cell receptor beta chains were read from a single sample in a study of CD8+ T cells in alopecia areata. Method: immunoSEQ multiplex PCR; TCRdb's copy keeps in-frame clones and lacks some. The table includes 65,000 to 75,000 clones, about 30% detected once. The source was CD8+ T cells sorted from blood, collected at week 4, from a patient treated with tofacitinib. These receptors all stem from a human donor with alopecia areata. Each CDR3 is given with its conserved first and last residue. Each record gives: D gene, V gene, J gene, clone size, CDR3 DNA, CDR3 protein. D genes are given only for firm matches. For some rows the clone size is stated as once, few or many, or as a class when expanded; others skip it.

D gene: NA
V gene: TRBV6-5
J gene: TRBJ2-1
clone size: NA
CDR3 DNA: TGTGCCAGCAGTTACTCGGTAGGAGGGAATGAGCAGTTCTTC
CDR3 protein: CASSYSVGGNEQFF

D gene: TRBD2
V gene: TRBV5-1
J gene: TRBJ2-1
clone size: few
CDR3 DNA: TGCGCCAGCAGCCCGACGTGGGGGACTAGCGGATACAATGAGCAGTTCTTC
CDR3 protein: CASSPTWGTSGYNEQFF

D gene: NA
V gene: TRBV7-9
J gene: TRBJ1-1
clone size: NA
CDR3 DNA: TGTGCCAGCAGCTGGGGAGGGGTGAACACTGAAGCTTTCTTT
CDR3 protein: CASSWGGVNTEAFF

D gene: NA
V gene: TRBV4-1
J gene: TRBJ1-1
clone size: few
CDR3 DNA: TGCGCCAGCAGCCTTCCTGGGACGGGTGAAGCTTTCTTT
CDR3 protein: CASSLPGTGEAFF

D gene: NA
V gene: TRBV4-3
J gene: TRBJ2-5
clone size: few
CDR3 DNA: TGCGCCAGCAGCCATGCGGGCCGGGACCCGAAAGAGACCCAGTACTTC
CDR3 protein: CASSHAGRDPKETQYF

D gene: TRBD1
V gene: TRBV5-1
J gene: TRBJ2-1
clone size: few
CDR3 DNA: TGCGCCAGCAGCTCCGGGACAGGGGGCAATGAGCAGTTCTTC
CDR3 protein: CASSSGTGGNEQFF

D gene: TRBD1
V gene: TRBV11-2
J gene: TRBJ2-7
clone size: few
CDR3 DNA: TGTGCCAGCAGCTTTTCGGACAGGGAACACTACGAGCAGTACTTC
CDR3 protein: CASSFSDREHYEQYF

D gene: TRBD1
V gene: TRBV27
J gene: TRBJ2-7
clone size: NA
CDR3 DNA: TGTGCCAGCAGTAGGGGGCTGGACGGGGACTACGAGCAGTACTTC
CDR3 protein: CASSRGLDGDYEQYF

D gene: NA
V gene: TRBV28
J gene: TRBJ2-7
clone size: few
CDR3 DNA: TGTGCCAGCAGTCCCACACCCCCCTACTACGAGCAGTACTTC
CDR3 protein: CASSPTPPYYEQYF

D gene: NA
V gene: TRBV5-1
J gene: TRBJ2-5
clone size: NA
CDR3 DNA: TGCGCCAGCACAGGCGCCCAAGAGACCCAGTACTTC
CDR3 protein: CASTGAQETQYF

D gene: NA
V gene: TRBV29-1
J gene: TRBJ2-7
clone size: NA
CDR3 DNA: TGCAGCGTGTCTGAGGCGGGCTACGAGCAGTACTTC
CDR3 protein: CSVSEAGYEQYF

D gene: NA
V gene: TRBV30
J gene: TRBJ1-1
clone size: NA
CDR3 DNA: TGTGCCTGGAGAAAAAACACTGAAGCTTTCTTT
CDR3 protein: CAWRKNTEAFF

D gene: TRBD1
V gene: TRBV5-6
J gene: TRBJ2-3
clone size: NA
CDR3 DNA: TGTGCCAGCAGCGAGGGACAGGGGACAGATACGCAGTATTTT
CDR3 protein: CASSEGQGTDTQYF

D gene: NA
V gene: TRBV30
J gene: TRBJ2-1
clone size: NA
CDR3 DNA: TGTGCCTGGAGTGATGGTACAGGTGGAGTGGACAATGAGCAGTTCTTC
CDR3 protein: CAWSDGTGGVDNEQFF

D gene: NA
V gene: TRBV6-5
J gene: TRBJ2-6
clone size: NA
CDR3 DNA: TGTGCCAGCACCTCAGGGGTAACTGGGGCCAACGTCCTGACTTTC
CDR3 protein: CASTSGVTGANVLTF

D gene: NA
V gene: TRBV19
J gene: TRBJ2-1
clone size: NA
CDR3 DNA: TGTGCCAGTAGTCCGCTTGGCCTCAATGAGCAGTTCTTC
CDR3 protein: CASSPLGLNEQFF

D gene: NA
V gene: TRBV20-1
J gene: TRBJ2-7
clone size: few
CDR3 DNA: TGCAGTGCTCAGCAGGGGTACGAGCAGTACTTC
CDR3 protein: CSAQQGYEQYF

D gene: NA
V gene: TRBV29-1
J gene: TRBJ2-7
clone size: few
CDR3 DNA: TGCAGCGTTGAAACCCGTTGGGACGAGCAGTACTTC
CDR3 protein: CSVETRWDEQYF

D gene: TRBD1
V gene: TRBV29-1
J gene: TRBJ1-2
clone size: once
CDR3 DNA: TGCAGCGTTGGGGGACAGGGGCGGAACGCTGGCTACACCTTC
CDR3 protein: CSVGGQGRNAGYTF

D gene: NA
V gene: TRBV29-1
J gene: TRBJ1-2
clone size: NA
CDR3 DNA: TGCAGCGTCACAGACGGAAACTATGGCTACACCTTC
CDR3 protein: CSVTDGNYGYTF

D gene: NA
V gene: TRBV11-1
J gene: TRBJ2-3
clone size: many
CDR3 DNA: TGTGCCAGCAGCTTAACGTCAGATACGCAGTATTTT
CDR3 protein: CASSLTSDTQYF

D gene: TRBD1
V gene: TRBV4-2
J gene: TRBJ1-4
clone size: NA
CDR3 DNA: TGTGCCAGCAGCCAAGACCGGGACAGGGACGAAAAACTGTTTTTT
CDR3 protein: CASSQDRDRDEKLFF

D gene: TRBD1
V gene: TRBV29-1
J gene: TRBJ2-7
clone size: few
CDR3 DNA: TGCAGCGTGGCAGGGGGCACCTCCTACGAGCAGTACTTC
CDR3 protein: CSVAGGTSYEQYF

D gene: NA
V gene: TRBV30
J gene: TRBJ2-3
clone size: NA
CDR3 DNA: TGTGCCTGGGGGCATGGGGCGGGAACGCAGTATTTT
CDR3 protein: CAWGHGAGTQYF

D gene: NA
V gene: TRBV19
J gene: TRBJ1-1
clone size: NA
CDR3 DNA: TGTGCCAGTAGTTTAGCCAGGGCGGCTGAAGCTTTCTTT
CDR3 protein: CASSLARAAEAFF

D gene: NA
V gene: TRBV29-1
J gene: TRBJ2-2
clone size: few
CDR3 DNA: TGCAGCGTTGTAGTGGGTCCCGGGGAGCTGTTTTTT
CDR3 protein: CSVVVGPGELFF

D gene: TRBD2
V gene: TRBV4-3
J gene: TRBJ2-1
clone size: NA
CDR3 DNA: TGCGCCAGCAGCGGGGGACTAGCGGAGAATGAGCAGTTCTTC
CDR3 protein: CASSGGLAENEQFF

D gene: TRBD1
V gene: TRBV6-5
J gene: TRBJ2-5
clone size: few
CDR3 DNA: TGTGCCAGCAGTGAAGGGACAGGGTTGGAGACCCAGTACTTC
CDR3 protein: CASSEGTGLETQYF

D gene: TRBD2
V gene: TRBV7-6
J gene: TRBJ2-1
clone size: NA
CDR3 DNA: TGTGCCAGCAGCTTACGAGCGGGAAGTGAGCAGTTCTTC
CDR3 protein: CASSLRAGSEQFF

D gene: TRBD1
V gene: TRBV29-1
J gene: TRBJ2-1
clone size: NA
CDR3 DNA: TGCAGCGTACAGGGGGCTATGGACAATGAGCAGTTCTTC
CDR3 protein: CSVQGAMDNEQFF

D gene: TRBD2
V gene: TRBV29-1
J gene: TRBJ2-7
clone size: few
CDR3 DNA: TGCAGCGTTGAAGACCAGCGGGAGGGATACGAGCAGTACTTC
CDR3 protein: CSVEDQREGYEQYF

D gene: TRBD1
V gene: TRBV30
J gene: TRBJ1-5
clone size: NA
CDR3 DNA: TGTGCCTGGACTCCGGGACAGGTCGGGCAGCCCCAGCATTTT
CDR3 protein: CAWTPGQVGQPQHF

D gene: TRBD1
V gene: TRBV29-1
J gene: TRBJ2-2
clone size: few
CDR3 DNA: TGCAGCGTTGTGGGACAGGGGACCGGGGAGCTGTTTTTT
CDR3 protein: CSVVGQGTGELFF

D gene: NA
V gene: TRBV12-5
J gene: TRBJ1-2
clone size: NA
CDR3 DNA: TGTGCTAGTGGTGACACGAACTATGGCTACACCTTC
CDR3 protein: CASGDTNYGYTF

D gene: NA
V gene: TRBV7-9
J gene: TRBJ2-7
clone size: few
CDR3 DNA: TGTGCCAGCAGGGGCGACCCCTACGAGCAGTACTTC
CDR3 protein: CASRGDPYEQYF

D gene: TRBD2
V gene: TRBV19
J gene: TRBJ2-1
clone size: NA
CDR3 DNA: TGTGCCAGTAACCCGGGACTAGCGGGATTCAATGAGCAGTTCTTC
CDR3 protein: CASNPGLAGFNEQFF

D gene: TRBD2
V gene: TRBV2
J gene: TRBJ2-5
clone size: few
CDR3 DNA: TGTGCCAGCAGTGCCCCGACTAGCGGAGAAGAGACCCAGTACTTC
CDR3 protein: CASSAPTSGEETQYF

D gene: TRBD1
V gene: TRBV5-1
J gene: TRBJ1-1
clone size: few
CDR3 DNA: TGCGCCAGCAGCCCCGGGGACAGGGGGCCGTACACTGAAGCTTTCTTT
CDR3 protein: CASSPGDRGPYTEAFF

D gene: NA
V gene: TRBV4-2
J gene: TRBJ2-1
clone size: few
CDR3 DNA: TGTGCCAGCAGCCAAGTTCCACTAGATTACAATGAGCAGTTCTTC
CDR3 protein: CASSQVPLDYNEQFF

D gene: NA
V gene: TRBV27
J gene: TRBJ1-4
clone size: NA
CDR3 DNA: TGTGCCAGCAGTTTCTGGCAGGACCCCCGCAATGAAAAACTGTTTTTT
CDR3 protein: CASSFWQDPRNEKLFF

D gene: NA
V gene: TRBV29-1
J gene: TRBJ2-1
clone size: NA
CDR3 DNA: TGCAGCGTTGAAGGGTACAGGGCCGTAAATGAGCAGTTCTTC
CDR3 protein: CSVEGYRAVNEQFF

D gene: NA
V gene: TRBV25-1
J gene: TRBJ2-7
clone size: NA
CDR3 DNA: TGTGCCAGCAGTCCTCAAGTAGATAGCTCCTACGAGCAGTACTTC
CDR3 protein: CASSPQVDSSYEQYF

D gene: NA
V gene: TRBV2
J gene: TRBJ2-7
clone size: few
CDR3 DNA: TGTGCCAGCAGCCCTGAGGACAGTTCCTACGAGCAGTACTTC
CDR3 protein: CASSPEDSSYEQYF